One sample yielded the 20 T cell receptor beta chains listed below, sequenced in a study of shared clonotypes between healthy human individuals. TCRdb's table, derived via immunoSEQ multiplex PCR, lists solely in-frame clones and lacks some. The data hold about 300,000 clones, with 74% observed a single time. The sequenced sample consisted of memory CD4+ T cells sorted from blood. Documented subset: CD45RA-negative fraction. Every receptor here comes from a man aged 25-40 years in good health.

The chain recombines TRBV6-4 with TRBJ2-3; D is perhaps TRBD1 or TRBD2 (5 bases each). The CDR3 length is 17 residues. The germline V gene encodes CDR1 MRHNA and CDR2 SNTAGT. V lost 0 bases to trimming and J lost 11 bases, with 24 bases between them. DNA of the CDR3: TGTGCCAGCAGTGACTCGAAGGTGGGACCGGTAGTTTTCGGGCAGTATTTT. Translated: CASSDSKVGPVVFGQYF.

The chain couples TRBV7-2 to TRBJ2-7, with 15 bases fitting TRBD2. In germline, CDR1 is SGHTA, CDR2 FQGNSA. CDR3 length equals 19 residues. J was trimmed by 7 bases and V by 5 bases; bases with no gene match: 18. CDR3: CASSRTDYPGTSGRREQYF. The CDR3 nucleotides are TGTGCCAGCAGCCGAACGGATTACCCCGGGACTAGCGGGAGGAGGGAGCAGTACTTC.

The CDR3 nucleotides read TGTGCCAGCAGCTTTTGGCAGGGTGGCGAGCAGTACTTC. It codes for CASSFWQGGEQYF. This chain uses TRBV5-5 with TRBJ2-7, with D perhaps TRBD1 (5 bases). The CDR3 runs 13 residues. CDR1 and CDR2 from the germline V gene are SGHKS and YYEKEE (reference sequence). V lost 2 bases and J 6 bases, leaving 12 bases between the germline ends.

The rearrangement uses TRBV7-8 and TRBJ2-5; 7 bases match TRBD2. This CDR3 comprises 15 residues. With V trimmed by 2 bases and J by 4 bases, 7 bases remained unmatched. Germline values: CDR1 SGHVS, CDR2 FQNEAQ. The CDR3: CASSLLVAGGETQYF. The CDR3 DNA follows: TGTGCCAGCAGCTTATTAGTAGCGGGTGGAGAGACCCAGTACTTC.

This clone turned up a few times. The chain joins TRBV5-1 to TRBJ2-3, with TRBD2 identical over 7 bases. CDR1 and CDR2 (germline): SGHRS, YFSETQ. V dropped 7 bases and J dropped 4; count of bases not matched to a gene: 6. This CDR3 has 13 residues. CDR3 in amino acids: CASWDLAADTQYF. The CDR3, as DNA: TGCGCCAGCTGGGACCTAGCGGCAGATACGCAGTATTTT.

The chain uses TRBV19 and TRBJ2-1; D remains ambiguous. CDR3 length: 17 amino acids. Trimming shortened V by 2 bases and J by 0 bases, and 14 bases separated the two germline ends. Germline CDR1 LNHDA, CDR2 SQIVND (reference sequence). CDR3 nucleotide sequence: TGTGCCAGTAGTATAACCGCCGCGGTGAGCTCCTACAATGAGCAGTTCTTC. As protein: CASSITAAVSSYNEQFF.

This chain joins TRBV4-3 and TRBJ2-3, with D unclear. V lost 0 bases and J 4 bases, leaving 17 bases between the germline ends. The CDR3 has 17 amino acids. Germline CDR1 and CDR2: LGHNA and YSLEER. The CDR3 DNA reads TGCGCCAGCAGCCAAGATCCTTTAAGTGGGCGGTCAGATACGCAGTATTTT. Translating it yields CASSQDPLSGRSDTQYF.

The V and J genes are TRBV7-9 and TRBJ2-1; 10 bases fit TRBD1. Germline V gene data show CDR1 as SEHNR and CDR2 as FQNEAQ (reference sequence). CDR3 size: 16 residues. Trimming took 5 bases from V and 1 from J; bases not matched to a gene: 5. CDR3 residues: CASSLRQGASYNEQFF. CDR3 nucleotides: TGTGCCAGCAGCCTAAGACAGGGGGCTTCCTACAATGAGCAGTTCTTC.

To note about this clone: A much larger clone sits a single nucleotide away, making a read error possible. The rearrangement uses TRBV6-5 and TRBJ2-1; D not resolved. The CDR3 consists of 11 residues. V was pared by 5 bases and J by 3 bases, with 2 bases between. Germline CDR1 and CDR2: MNHEY and SVGAGI. The CDR3 protein is CASSNYNEQFF. CDR3 in DNA: TGTGCCAGCAGTAACTACAATGAGCAGTTCTTC.

The V and J genes are TRBV29-1 and TRBJ1-3; D unclear. Germline CDR1 is SQVTM and CDR2 is ANQGSEA. V lost 4 bases and J lost 3, with 13 bases in between. The CDR3 is made up of 14 amino acids. The CDR3 nucleotides read TGCAGCGTTGTCGTAAAAGGCGTTGGAAACACCATATATTTT. The encoded protein is CSVVVKGVGNTIYF.

The rearrangement joins TRBV29-1 to TRBJ2-1; D is unclear. The germline gives CDR1 SQVTM, CDR2 ANQGSEA. Trimming took 7 bases from V and 5 from J, leaving 6 bases between them. The CDR3 consists of 10 residues. CDR3 sequence: CSASNNEQFF. The CDR3 region has the DNA TGCAGCGCCTCAAACAATGAGCAGTTCTTC.

This chain uses TRBV7-9 with TRBJ1-2; no reliable D call. Trimming stripped 3 bases from V and 4 bases from J, with 9 bases between. Germline lookup yields CDR1 SEHNR and CDR2 FQNEAQ (reference sequence). This CDR3 region has 13 residues. DNA of the CDR3: TGTGCCAGCAGCTTTCAGGAAGGCTATGGCTACACCTTC. As protein: CASSFQEGYGYTF. Variable domain in full (rest from reference TRBV7-9 and TRBJ1-2): DTGVSQNPRHKITKRGQNVTFRCDPISEHNRLYWYRQTLGQGPEFLTYFQNEAQLEKSRLLSDRFSAERPKGSFSTLEIQRTEQGDSAMYLCASSFQEGYGYTFGSGTRLTVV.

V and J are TRBV6-5 and TRBJ1-2; D remains unclear. Trimming stripped 10 bases from V and 8 bases from J, with 20 bases between. The CDR3 sequence is 13 residues long. Germline assignment: CDR1 MNHEY and CDR2 SVGAGI. CDR3: CATHRRGFGGYTF. CDR3 in DNA: TGTGCCACCCATCGGAGAGGTTTTGGAGGCTACACCTTC.

The sample holds a few counts of this clone. This chain uses TRBV2 with TRBJ2-7, with D maybe TRBD1 (6 bases). This CDR3 is built from 13 residues. V shed 6 bases and J shed 2 bases, with 11 bases lying between them. Germline values: CDR1 SNHLY, CDR2 FYNNEI. Written as DNA, the CDR3 is TGTGCCAGCAGCTTGACAGGACCCTACGAGCAGTACTTC. This sequence encodes CASSLTGPYEQYF. Full variable domain (rest looked up from reference TRBV2 and TRBJ2-7): EPEVTQTPSHQVTQMGQEVILRCVPISNHLYFYWYRQILGQKVEFLVSFYNNEISEKSEIFDDQFSVERPDGSNFTLKIRSTKLEDSAMYFCASSLTGPYEQYFGPGTRLTVT.

The CDR3 loop is CASGPDRVVREQYF. The CDR3 DNA follows: TGTGCCAGCGGACCGGACAGGGTTGTCCGCGAGCAGTACTTC. The chain employs TRBV28 and TRBJ2-7; the match to TRBD1 covers 8 bases. This CDR3 comprises 14 residues. V shed 8 bases, J shed 6 bases, and the junction held 12 bases outside the gene matches. Germline V lookup: CDR1 MDHEN, CDR2 SYDVKM.

This clone was found a few times. The J gene is TRBJ1-4, the V gene TRBV5-1; a possible D gene is TRBD1 (6 bases). Germline V gives CDR1 SGHRS, CDR2 YFSETQ. CDR3 length: 14 amino acids. Trimming removed 3 bases from V and 5 bases from J, with 11 bases in between. In nucleotides, the CDR3 is TGCGCCAGCAGCTGGGGCGGACAGAATGAAAAACTGTTTTTT. Amino acids: CASSWGGQNEKLFF.

The chain carries TRBV6-1 and TRBJ2-7; TRBD2 is a possible D gene (6 bases). CDR3 length: 13 residues. The V end was cut by 6 bases, the J end by 3 bases, with 12 bases between. The germline CDR1 and CDR2 sequences are MNHNS and SASEGT. DNA for the CDR3: TGTGCCAGCAGCCGGACTATAAACTACGAGCAGTACTTC. Translated, it gives CASSRTINYEQYF.

The chain has TRBV21-1 and TRBJ2-2; the table's D gene call, TRBD2, was not cross checked with the DNA. TRBV21-1 is deemed a pseudogene. The CDR3 spans 19 residues. The CDR3 DNA is TGTGCCAGCAGCAGCCGCGCGGGAACCCCCCTAGTAACGGACGGGGAGCTGTTTTTT. Translation gives CASSSRAGTPLVTDGELFF.

The chain combines TRBV18 with TRBJ2-3; the D call may be TRBD1 or TRBD2 (5 bases each). V was pared by 3 bases and J by 2 bases, with 15 bases between. The CDR3 covers 16 residues. Germline V CDR1 and CDR2: KGHSH, LQKENI. The CDR3 DNA is TGTGCCAGCTCACCGCCAACTAGGGGATTCACAGATACGCAGTATTTT. Translated, it gives CASSPPTRGFTDTQYF.

Concerning this clone: This specimen includes other DNA sequences encoding the same CDR3. The chain employs TRBV11-2 and TRBJ2-1; D uncertain. The germline CDR1 and CDR2 sequences are SGHAT and FQNNGV. V gave up 5 bases and J gave up 7 bases, with 12 bases separating them. The CDR3 has 13 residues. CDR3 sequence (DNA): TGTGCCAGCAGCCGACAAGGCGTTAATGAGCAGTTCTTC. Its protein is CASSRQGVNEQFF.